The entry below describes one T cell receptor (beta chain). Germline CDR1 is KGHSH and CDR2 is LQKENI. The CDR3 consists of 14 residues. V lost 1 base and J lost 0, with 6 bases in between. This entry belongs to a study of T cell changes during pregnancy in multiple sclerosis. Produced via immunoSEQ multiplex PCR; TCRdb's table is partial and in-frame only. This sample has around 55,000 clones; more than 80% occur once, and the top ten carry roughly 0.54%. The chain has TRBV18 and TRBJ1-1, with a weak D call TRBD1 (5 bases). Specimen: CD4+ T cells from peripheral blood mononuclear cells, collected in the first trimester of pregnancy. The sequence came from a female donor with multiple sclerosis, enrolled in a pregnancy study. CDR3 region: CASSPQQVNTEAFF. For the CDR3, the DNA is TGTGCCAGCTCACCACAACAGGTGAACACTGAAGCTTTCTTT.